Following are 14 T cell receptor beta chains from one sample sequenced in a study of Graves' ophthalmopathy and Graves' hyperthyroidism. As the template, RNA transcripts were used to amplify TCR beta CDR3 regions. Scientists carried out first-round RT-PCR using HTBI primers and then a second-round multiplex PCR. TCRdb reanalysed the multiplex PCR reads using MiXCR and keeps one entry per CDR3 protein. Among under 350,000 distinct CDR3 sequences, roughly 15% were seen once, and the ten largest hold about 12%. The specimen sequenced was peripheral blood. The receptors come from an adult man with Graves' ophthalmopathy.

This clonotype was observed at least ten times. The rearrangement joins TRBV6-5 to TRBJ2-5; D is undetermined. The CDR3 contains 14 residues. The germline gives CDR1 MNHEY, CDR2 SVGAGI. Trimming removed 0 bases from V and 5 bases from J, with 10 bases in between. CDR3 residues: CASSYSRGVETQYF. The CDR3 nucleotides are TGTGCCAGCAGTTACTCTCGCGGTGTGGAGACCCAGTACTTC.

This clonotype was seen at least ten times. This chain joins TRBV27 and TRBJ2-7; TRBD1 or TRBD2 may be the D gene (5 bases each). V lost 6 bases and J lost 3, with 12 bases in between. CDR3 length: 13 amino acids. In germline, CDR1 is MNHEY, CDR2 SMNVEV (reference sequence). CDR3 region: CASRRGRNYEQYF. The CDR3 coding sequence is TGTGCCAGCAGACGGGGCCGGAACTACGAGCAGTACTTC.

In this sample, this clonotype turned up many times. The chain has TRBV6-2 or TRBV6-3 and TRBJ1-1; TRBD1 is a possible D gene (6 bases). V lost 8 bases and J 9 bases, leaving 16 bases between the germline ends. In germline, CDR1 is MNHEY, CDR2 SVGEGT. This CDR3 region has 12 residues. The chain's CDR3 is CASSTEGGKAFF. As DNA, the CDR3 is TGTGCCAGCTCAACTGAGGGGGGGAAAGCTTTCTTT.

This clonotype was observed many times. The chain joins TRBV27 to TRBJ2-5; 9 bases are a match to TRBD2. The CDR3 loop spans 15 amino acids. In germline, CDR1 is MNHEY, CDR2 SMNVEV (reference sequence). V lost 7 bases, J lost 9 bases, and 15 bases stayed unmatched. DNA of the CDR3: TGTGCCAGCACCATTGGACTAGCGATCCTCAGACCCCAGTACTTC. Amino acid sequence: CASTIGLAILRPQYF.

The CDR3 DNA sequence: TGTGCCAGCAGCTCACAGGGGACACTGAGCCCTTTCTTT. It yields the protein CASSSQGTLSPFF. The V gene is TRBV12-3 or TRBV12-4, the J gene TRBJ1-1, with 7 bases that match TRBD1. The CDR3 is 13 residues long. J gave up 12 bases and V 6 bases, and 13 bases lay outside the gene matches.

This clonotype was observed at least ten times. The gene calls are TRBV6-5 and TRBJ2-5; TRBD1 matches at 7 bases. The germline V gene has CDR1 MNHEY and CDR2 SVGAGI. The CDR3 is 16 residues long. Losses at the gene ends were 2 bases for V and 5 bases for J; bases not matched to a gene: 11. The CDR3 sequence is CASSYGQAQGTETQYF. In DNA, the CDR3 is TGTGCCAGCAGTTACGGACAGGCCCAAGGAACCGAGACCCAGTACTTC.

This clonotype has a count of ten or more. The V and J genes are TRBV6-2 or TRBV6-3 and TRBJ2-2, with D hard to call. Deletions cut 7 bases from V and 0 bases from J, with 21 bases between. The germline gives CDR1 MNHEY, CDR2 SVGEGT. The CDR3 extends over 18 amino acids. CDR3 nucleotides: TGTGCCAGCAAAAGATGGACGGGCGGTGATGCGAACACCGGGGAGCTGTTTTTT. It codes for CASKRWTGGDANTGELFF.

This clonotype was detected ten times or more. The J gene is TRBJ2-7, the V gene TRBV7-9; no definite D call. Germline CDR1 and CDR2: SEHNR and FQNEAQ (reference sequence). V was shortened by 5 bases and J by 3 bases, with 17 bases between the two germline ends. CDR3 length equals 15 residues. The CDR3 reads CASSTLSRANYEQYF. CDR3 DNA: TGTGCCAGCAGCACATTATCCCGGGCCAACTACGAGCAGTACTTC.

There are many counts of this clonotype. The chain uses TRBV20-1 and TRBJ2-7; D perhaps matches TRBD2 (6 bases). This CDR3 has 14 amino acids. The germline CDR1 and CDR2 sequences are DFQATT and SNEGSKA (reference sequence). Trimming left V 2 bases short and J 4 bases short, with 15 bases between. CDR3 nucleotide sequence: TGCAGTGCTAGATCGTATAGCGGAGAATACGAGCAGTACTTC. It translates to CSARSYSGEYEQYF.

The rearrangement uses TRBV18 and TRBJ1-1; no firm D call. Germline assignment: CDR1 KGHSH and CDR2 LQKENI. The CDR3 is 15 amino acids. Trimming shortened V by 6 bases and J by 2 bases, and 16 bases separated the two germline ends. CDR3: CASSREGSINTEAFF. The DNA of the CDR3 is TGTGCCAGCTCCCGGGAGGGCTCGATAAACACTGAAGCTTTCTTT. Supplemented by reference TRBV18 and TRBJ1-1, the full variable domain reads NAGVMQNPRHLVRRRGQEARLRCSPMKGHSHVYWYRQLPEEGLKFMVYLQKENIIDESGMPKERFSAEFPKEGPSILRIQQVVRGDSAAYFCASSREGSINTEAFFGQGTRLTVV.

This clonotype has a count of ten or more. The chain combines TRBV12-3 or TRBV12-4 with TRBJ2-7, with 8 positions matching TRBD2. The CDR3 has 15 residues. Trimming cost V 6 bases and J 6 bases; bases outside gene matches: 13. DNA for the CDR3: TGTGCCAGCAGCCACCGTAGTAGCGGGATTTTCGAGCAGTACTTC. Encoded protein: CASSHRSSGIFEQYF.

This clonotype occurred many times. The gene calls are TRBV11-2 and TRBJ2-5; the D gene is possibly TRBD1 (6 bases). There are 18 residues in the CDR3. The germline V gene has CDR1 SGHAT and CDR2 FQNNGV. Trimming left V 5 bases short and J 1 base short, with 23 bases between. The CDR3 sequence is CASSPTRFRVGAQETQYF. CDR3 sequence (DNA): TGTGCCAGCAGCCCCACAAGGTTTCGGGTGGGGGCCCAAGAGACCCAGTACTTC.

This clonotype was counted ten times or more. DNA of the CDR3: TGTGCCACTAAGGAGGTCCGGGCTTTCTTT. It encodes CATKEVRAFF. The chain employs TRBV2 and TRBJ1-1, with D unresolved. Germline V gene lookup returns CDR1 SNHLY and CDR2 FYNNEI. CDR3 size: 10 residues. V shed 10 bases and J shed 11 bases, with 14 bases lying between them.

The table lists this clonotype with many counts. The CDR3 loop is CASSEAYQETQYF. The CDR3 region has the DNA TGTGCCAGCAGCGAGGCGTATCAAGAGACCCAGTACTTC. The genes are TRBV6-1 and TRBJ2-5; D uncertain. The CDR3 consists of 13 residues. Trimming stripped 6 bases from V and 2 bases from J, with 10 bases between. The germline gives CDR1 MNHNS, CDR2 SASEGT.